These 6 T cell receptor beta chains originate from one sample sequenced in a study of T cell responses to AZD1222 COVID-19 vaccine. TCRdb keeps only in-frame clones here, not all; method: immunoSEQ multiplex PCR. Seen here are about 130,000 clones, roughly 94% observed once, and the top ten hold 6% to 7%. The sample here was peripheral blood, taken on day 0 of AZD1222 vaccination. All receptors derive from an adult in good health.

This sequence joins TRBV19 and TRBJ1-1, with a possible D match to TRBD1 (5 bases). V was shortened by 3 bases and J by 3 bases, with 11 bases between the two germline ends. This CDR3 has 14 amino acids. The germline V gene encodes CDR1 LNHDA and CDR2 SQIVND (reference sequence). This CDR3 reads CASSIAGTYTEAFF. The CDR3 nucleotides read TGTGCCAGTAGTATCGCAGGGACTTACACTGAAGCTTTCTTT.

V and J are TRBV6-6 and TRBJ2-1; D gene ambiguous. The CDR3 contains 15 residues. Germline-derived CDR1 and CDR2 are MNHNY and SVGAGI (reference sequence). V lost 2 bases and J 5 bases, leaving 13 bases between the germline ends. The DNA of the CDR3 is TGTGCCAGCAGTTACGAGCAGCGTCCGGACAATGAGCAGTTCTTC. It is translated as CASSYEQRPDNEQFF.

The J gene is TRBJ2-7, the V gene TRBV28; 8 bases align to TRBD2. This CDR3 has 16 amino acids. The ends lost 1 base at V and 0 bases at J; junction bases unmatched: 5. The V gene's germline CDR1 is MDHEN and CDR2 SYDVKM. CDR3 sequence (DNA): TGTGCCAGCAGTTTATTACTAGCGGAGAGCTCCTACGAGCAGTACTTC. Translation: CASSLLLAESSYEQYF.

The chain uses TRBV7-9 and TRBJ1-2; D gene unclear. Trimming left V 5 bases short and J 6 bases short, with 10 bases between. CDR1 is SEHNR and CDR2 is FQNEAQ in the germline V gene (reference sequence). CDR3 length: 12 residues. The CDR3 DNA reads TGTGCCAGCAGCCTCGACTTCGATGGCTACACCTTC. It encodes CASSLDFDGYTF.

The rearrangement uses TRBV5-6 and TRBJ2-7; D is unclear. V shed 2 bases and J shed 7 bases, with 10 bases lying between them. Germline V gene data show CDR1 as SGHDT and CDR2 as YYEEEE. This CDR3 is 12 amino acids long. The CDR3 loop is CASSFGYGEQYF. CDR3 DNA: TGTGCCAGCAGCTTTGGGTACGGTGAGCAGTACTTC.

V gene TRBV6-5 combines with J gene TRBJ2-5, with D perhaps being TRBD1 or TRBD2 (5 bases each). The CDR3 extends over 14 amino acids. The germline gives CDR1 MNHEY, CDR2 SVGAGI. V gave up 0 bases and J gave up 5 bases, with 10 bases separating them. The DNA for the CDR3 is TGTGCCAGCAGTTACTCGGGGGAAGGGGAGACCCAGTACTTC. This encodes CASSYSGEGETQYF.